This passage covers 29 T cell receptor beta chains from one sample sequenced in a study of low-dose radiotherapy and immunotherapy resistance in tumors. TRAV- and TRBV-specific primers primed first-strand cDNA, covering alpha and beta chains. TCR amplification involved roughly 21 PCR cycles with a constant-region primer and V-primer adapter. Each CDR3 protein gets one entry after TCRdb re-called the reads with MiXCR. The sample shows about 11,000 distinct CDR3 sequences, approximately 51% of them seen only once. The receptors were sampled from a human donor with advanced metastatic prostate, ovarian, gallbladder or colorectal cancer (not recorded which). This table probably holds off-target reads from a library built for another chain.

The rearrangement uses TRBV28 and TRBJ1-4; 8 nucleotides line up with TRBD1. From germline, CDR1 is MDHEN and CDR2 SYDVKM. V was pared by 7 bases and J by 7 bases, with 8 bases of the junction left unmatched. The CDR3 is made up of 14 amino acids. The CDR3 DNA reads as TGTGCCAGCAAACTGACAGGGGAGGTTGAAAAACTGTTTTTT. The encoded protein is CASKLTGEVEKLFF.

The rearrangement joins TRBV2 to TRBJ1-1; D remains ambiguous. CDR1 and CDR2 (germline): SNHLY, FYNNEI. Trimming left V 6 bases short and J 3 bases short, with 14 bases between. CDR3 length equals 14 residues. DNA for the CDR3: TGTGCCAGCAGCGATAATGGACGGTACACTGAAGCTTTCTTT. Encoded protein: CASSDNGRYTEAFF. Full variable domain (outside the CDR3, taken from reference TRBV2 and TRBJ1-1): EPEVTQTPSHQVTQMGQEVILRCVPISNHLYFYWYRQILGQKVEFLVSFYNNEISEKSEIFDDQFSVERPDGSNFTLKIRSTKLEDSAMYFCASSDNGRYTEAFFGQGTRLTVV.

This rearrangement joins TRBV10-3 to TRBJ1-1; D is unresolved. The germline CDR1 and CDR2 sequences are ENHRY and SYGVKD. The germline V and J ends were trimmed by 1 base and 5 bases, with 20 bases remaining between them. This CDR3 contains 17 residues. Here the CDR3 reads CAISEFPDPILGTEAFF. In DNA form, the CDR3 reads TGTGCCATCAGTGAGTTTCCCGATCCAATTCTAGGTACTGAAGCTTTCTTT.

The gene calls are TRBV28 and TRBJ1-4; unclear D gene. V lost 9 bases and J 1 base, leaving 9 bases between the germline ends. Looked up from germline, CDR1 is MDHEN and CDR2 is SYDVKM. This CDR3 has 13 amino acids. CDR3 DNA sequence: TGTGCCAGTTTACAAATAACTAATGAAAAACTGTTTTTT. It is translated as CASLQITNEKLFF.

This chain uses TRBV13 with TRBJ1-4, with 7 nucleotides matching TRBD1. This CDR3 spans 16 amino acids. The junction had 9 bases not matched to a gene; V was cut back by 0 bases and J by 8 bases. CDR1 is PRHDT and CDR2 is FYEKMQ in the germline V gene (reference sequence). CDR3 region: CASSLGLGQAIEKLFF. In DNA, the CDR3 is TGTGCCAGCAGCTTAGGCCTCGGACAGGCCATCGAAAAACTGTTTTTT.

V and J are TRBV4-2 and TRBJ2-1; 11 bases agree with TRBD2. This CDR3 contains 16 residues. V dropped 0 bases and J dropped 8; count of bases not matched to a gene: 6. Germline CDR1 is LGHNA and CDR2 is YNFKEQ. The CDR3 region is CASSQDGASGRYEQFF. CDR3 in DNA: TGTGCCAGCAGCCAAGATGGCGCTAGCGGGAGGTATGAGCAGTTCTTC.

The CDR3, as DNA: TGCAGCGTTGGCCCTCAGGGTGTGGGTGAGCAGTTCTTC. It encodes CSVGPQGVGEQFF. V and J are TRBV29-1 and TRBJ2-1; a possible D gene is TRBD1 (5 bases). V lost 4 bases, J lost 9 bases, and 16 bases lay in between. CDR3 length: 13 amino acids. Per germline, CDR1 SQVTM and CDR2 ANQGSEA.

The rearrangement joins TRBV28 to TRBJ2-2; D possibly corresponds to TRBD2 (5 bases). This CDR3 comprises 12 residues. The germline V gene encodes CDR1 MDHEN and CDR2 SYDVKM. V was trimmed by 5 bases and J by 7 bases, leaving 8 bases between them. The CDR3: CASSPRDGELFF. The CDR3 bases are TGTGCCAGCAGTCCCCGGGACGGGGAGCTGTTTTTT.

Here the CDR3 DNA reads TGTGCCAGCATGCGGGGAAATGAGCAGTTCTTC. This codes for CASMRGNEQFF. This sequence joins TRBV28 and TRBJ2-1; the D gene is possibly TRBD2 (6 bases). Germline assignment: CDR1 MDHEN and CDR2 SYDVKM. The CDR3 length is 11 residues. Trimming left V 7 bases short and J 7 bases short, with 8 bases between.

Written as DNA, the CDR3 is TGCAGTGCTAGAGAGAGTTGGCAAGGAGCCCAGGCTTTCTTT. Its protein product is CSARESWQGAQAFF. The gene calls are TRBV20-1 and TRBJ1-1; no definite D call. The CDR3 is 14 amino acids. Germline lookup yields CDR1 DFQATT and CDR2 SNEGSKA (reference sequence). Trimming removed 0 bases from V and 11 bases from J, with 19 bases in between.

This sequence joins TRBV6-5 and TRBJ2-1; 7 nucleotides line up with TRBD2. Germline values: CDR1 MNHEY, CDR2 SVGAGI. This CDR3 region has 15 residues. Trimming removed 5 bases from V and 3 bases from J; junction bases left unmatched: 7. The CDR3 loop reads CASSPAGDYYNEQFF. The CDR3 coding sequence is TGTGCCAGCAGTCCCGCGGGGGACTACTACAATGAGCAGTTCTTC.

CDR3 residues: CASTRQGTNEKLFF. The CDR3 DNA reads TGTGCCAGCACCAGACAGGGAACTAATGAAAAACTGTTTTTT. The chain uses TRBV2 and TRBJ1-4; 7 bases fit TRBD1. V was pared by 7 bases and J by 1 base, with 3 bases of the junction left unmatched. This CDR3 is built from 14 residues. The germline V gene has CDR1 SNHLY and CDR2 FYNNEI.

V and J are TRBV29-1 and TRBJ1-2; D is perhaps TRBD1 (5 bases). V dropped 3 bases and J dropped 2 bases, with 10 bases sitting between them. This CDR3 comprises 13 residues. Germline V gene sequence: CDR1 SQVTM, CDR2 ANQGSEA. The CDR3 DNA is TGCAGCGTTGAGGGGGAGACGAACTATGGCTACACCTTC. Protein product: CSVEGETNYGYTF.

The chain couples TRBV21-1 to TRBJ2-7; the tabulated D call, TRBD1, remains unverified against the DNA. TRBV21-1 is tagged as a pseudogene. This CDR3 has 14 amino acids. CDR3 nucleotide sequence: TGTGCCAGCAGCAAAGAAGGGGCCACGGGCGAGCAGTACTTC. Its translation is CASSKEGATGEQYF.

This chain joins TRBV20-1 and TRBJ2-2; D is uncertain. Trimming shortened V by 2 bases and J by 4 bases, and 2 bases separated the two germline ends. Germline CDR1 and CDR2: DFQATT and SNEGSKA (reference sequence). This CDR3 has 11 residues. The CDR3 DNA reads TGCAGTGCTAGAATCACCGGGGAGCTGTTTTTT. As protein: CSARITGELFF.

The chain joins TRBV6-1 to TRBJ1-5; 10 bases align to TRBD1. The length of the CDR3 is 15 residues. The ends lost 0 bases at V and 6 bases at J; junction bases unmatched: 2. Germline V gene data show CDR1 as MNHNS and CDR2 as SASEGT. CDR3 residues: CASSEATGGGQPQHF. CDR3 bases: TGTGCCAGCAGTGAAGCGACAGGGGGCGGTCAGCCCCAGCATTTT.

This clonotype was picked up a small number of times. The rearrangement uses TRBV18 and TRBJ2-7; perhaps D is TRBD1 or TRBD2 (5 bases each). The length of the CDR3 is 14 residues. In germline, CDR1 is KGHSH, CDR2 LQKENI. Trimming removed 3 bases from V and 2 bases from J, with 11 bases in between. CDR3 region: CASSPWDGAYEQYF. The CDR3, as DNA: TGTGCCAGCTCACCGTGGGACGGGGCCTACGAGCAGTACTTC.

A few counts support this clonotype. The CDR3 bases are TGTGCCAGCAGTTTACCGGGACTAGCGACCGAGCAGTACTTC. This encodes CASSLPGLATEQYF. The chain uses TRBV28 and TRBJ2-7; 10 bases match TRBD2. CDR1 is MDHEN and CDR2 is SYDVKM in the germline V gene. The CDR3 is 14 residues long. Trimming at V came to 2 bases and at J to 6 bases, leaving 4 bases not matched to a gene. The full variable domain, with the rest looked up from reference TRBV28 and TRBJ2-7, is DVKVTQSSRYLVKRTGEKVFLECVQDMDHENMFWYRQDPGLGLRLIYFSYDVKMKEKGDIPEGYSVSREKKERFSLILESASTNQTSMYLCASSLPGLATEQYFGPGTRLTVT.

This clonotype was counted only a few times. V gene TRBV28 combines with J gene TRBJ1-1; D uncertain. Per the germline V gene, CDR1 is MDHEN and CDR2 is SYDVKM. This CDR3 comprises 11 residues. Here the CDR3 reads CGKAWNTEAFF. The CDR3 DNA reads TGTGGCAAGGCTTGGAACACTGAAGCTTTCTTT.

CDR3 region: CASSDRTQYF. The CDR3 bases are TGTGCCAGCAGTGACAGGACGCAGTATTTT. V is TRBV2 and J is TRBJ2-3, with D hard to call. The V gene lost 3 bases and the J gene lost 9 bases, with 4 bases spanning the gap. Germline lookup yields CDR1 SNHLY and CDR2 FYNNEI. This CDR3 has 10 amino acids.

This clonotype appeared a single time. The chain employs TRBV6-5 and TRBJ2-7, with TRBD1 matching 8 bases. The CDR3 has 16 residues. The germline V gene has CDR1 MNHEY and CDR2 SVGAGI. The V and J ends lost 5 bases and 2 bases, in that order; junction bases with no gene match: 11. The CDR3 is CASSQMGQEITYEQYF. The CDR3 region has the DNA TGTGCCAGCAGTCAGATGGGACAGGAGATTACCTACGAGCAGTACTTC.

A few counts support this clonotype. The J gene is TRBJ2-1, the V gene TRBV12-5; 7 nucleotides match TRBD1. CDR1 is LGHNT, CDR2 FRNRAP, per germline. The CDR3 runs to 13 residues. With 5 bases clipped from V and 4 bases from J, the junction kept 2 bases outside the gene matches. The CDR3 sequence is CASGQQGYNEQFF. The CDR3 DNA sequence: TGTGCTAGTGGTCAACAGGGGTACAATGAGCAGTTCTTC. The complete variable domain, with remaining parts taken from reference TRBV12-5 and TRBJ2-1, reads DARVTQTPRHKVTEMGQEVTMRCQPILGHNTVFWYRQTMMQGLELLAYFRNRAPLDDSGMPKDRFSAEMPDATLATLKIQPSEPRDSAVYFCASGQQGYNEQFFGPGTRLTVL.

This clonotype was observed a handful of times. The genes are TRBV2 and TRBJ2-7; D unresolved. V lost 10 bases to trimming and J lost 3 bases, with 19 bases between them. This CDR3 contains 14 residues. Germline values: CDR1 SNHLY, CDR2 FYNNEI. CDR3 loop: CATKGQNTYYEQYF. The DNA of the CDR3 is TGTGCCACCAAAGGGCAGAACACATACTACGAGCAGTACTTC.

J is TRBJ1-2 and V is TRBV26; the table's TRBD1 call for D was not verified on the DNA. TRBV26 is a recognized pseudogene. The CDR3 consists of 14 residues. For the CDR3, the DNA is TGTGCCAGCAGGATGGACGGGGGGAACTATGGCTACACCTTC. Amino acid sequence: CASRMDGGNYGYTF.

This clonotype was seen a few times. The V gene is TRBV2, the J gene TRBJ2-7, with 7 nucleotides matching TRBD1. CDR1 is SNHLY, CDR2 FYNNEI, per germline. V was pared by 11 bases and J by 2 bases, with 9 bases of the junction left unmatched. This CDR3 is built from 13 residues. CDR3 residues: CAGGRQGTYEQYF. For the CDR3, the DNA is TGTGCCGGAGGAAGACAGGGAACCTACGAGCAGTACTTC.

This sequence joins TRBV7-8 and TRBJ1-5; D is unclear. Trimming shortened V by 1 base and J by 7 bases, and 11 bases separated the two germline ends. The CDR3 totals 14 residues. Germline V gene data show CDR1 as SGHVS and CDR2 as FQNEAQ. CDR3 loop: CASSLEGSVQPQHF. For the CDR3, the DNA is TGTGCCAGCAGCTTAGAGGGCAGCGTACAGCCCCAGCATTTT.

The chain combines TRBV14 with TRBJ2-2; D ambiguous. This CDR3 comprises 14 residues. Per germline, CDR1 SGHDN and CDR2 FVKESK. V lost 2 bases, J lost 5 bases, and 9 bases lay in between. CDR3 bases: TGTGCCAGCAGCCAACTGGGGTGGACCGGGGAGCTGTTTTTT. Protein sequence: CASSQLGWTGELFF.

The chain's CDR3 is CASSESWTDTQYF. DNA of the CDR3: TGCGCCAGCAGTGAGTCTTGGACAGATACGCAGTATTTT. The rearrangement joins TRBV10-2 to TRBJ2-3; the D is unclear. This CDR3 contains 13 residues. V gave up 0 bases and J gave up 3 bases, with 4 bases separating them. From germline, CDR1 is WSHSY and CDR2 SAAADI.

The chain recombines TRBV19 with TRBJ1-5; TRBD1 agrees at 8 bases. This CDR3 comprises 15 residues. Germline V gives CDR1 LNHDA, CDR2 SQIVND (reference sequence). V lost 6 bases and J lost 5; bases outside the gene matches: 9. Here the CDR3 reads CASRNQGARDQPQHF. The DNA for the CDR3 is TGTGCCAGTAGGAATCAGGGGGCTAGGGATCAGCCCCAGCATTTT.